This is a list of T cell receptor beta chains from one sample in a study of neurological immune-mediated disorders. One entry per CDR3 protein results from TCRdb running MiXCR on the 5' RACE reads. This table holds about 80,000 distinct CDR3 sequences, 5% to 6% found once. Sequences were obtained from PBMCs. Receptors were obtained from a woman aged 55-69 years with multiple sclerosis. The CDR3 runs from the conserved cysteine through the conserved F or W. D genes are given only for firm matches. The listing skips clone size in some rows; elsewhere it reads once, few, many or a size class.

D | size | J | V | CDR3 | DNA
. | many | TRBJ2-5 | TRBV3-1 | CASSRAHVAETQYF | TGTGCCAGCAGCCGGGCCCACGTCGCAGAGACCCAGTACTTC
. | many | TRBJ2-2 | TRBV5-1 | CASTPTWAGSGTGELFF | TGCGCCAGCACGCCAACCTGGGCGGGGAGTGGCACCGGGGAGCTGTTTTTT
TRBD1 | many | TRBJ1-1 | TRBV2 | CASSDFRGLTEAFF | TGTGCCAGCAGTGACTTCAGGGGGCTTACTGAAGCTTTCTTT
TRBD1 | many | TRBJ2-3 | TRBV5-6 | CASSHLQPDRVGTDTQYF | TGTGCCAGCAGCCATCTTCAACCTGACAGGGTCGGCACAGATACGCAGTATTTT
. | many | TRBJ2-5 | TRBV15 | CATSRDPPQGLLETQYF | TGTGCCACCAGCAGAGATCCCCCCCAGGGCCTTTTAGAGACCCAGTACTTC
. | many | TRBJ2-3 | TRBV6-5 | CASSYPGLCTDTQYF | TGTGCCAGCAGTTACCCGGGACTGTGCACAGATACGCAGTATTTT
TRBD1 | many | TRBJ1-6 | TRBV18 | CASSPTSPGTGSSYNSPLHF | TGTGCCAGCTCACCAACGTCCCCCGGGACAGGGAGCTCCTATAATTCACCCCTCCACTTT
. | . | TRBJ2-7 | TRBV12-3/TRBV12-4 | CASSLAHGTGSYEQYF | TGTGCCAGCAGTTTAGCCCACGGTACAGGGTCCTACGAGCAGTACTTC
. | many | TRBJ2-1 | TRBV5-6 | CASSSDSYNEQFF | TGTGCCAGCAGCTCGGACAGCTACAATGAGCAGTTCTTC
TRBD1 | few | TRBJ1-5 | TRBV6-5 | CASSPDRGYNQPQHF | TGTGCCAGCAGCCCCGACAGGGGATACAATCAGCCCCAGCATTTT
TRBD1 | few | TRBJ1-5 | TRBV5-1 | CASSLGPRGLEGNQPQHF | TGCGCCAGCAGCTTGGGACCCAGGGGGTTGGAAGGCAATCAGCCCCAGCATTTT
TRBD2 | many | TRBJ2-3 | TRBV5-6 | CASSWDYLRPDTQYF | TGTGCCAGCAGCTGGGACTATTTGAGGCCGGATACGCAGTATTTT
TRBD1 | many | TRBJ2-7 | TRBV5-1 | CASNDHRGYEQYF | TGCGCCAGCAACGATCACAGGGGCTACGAGCAGTACTTC
. | many | TRBJ2-1 | TRBV28 | CASSPGTMVQQFF | TGTGCCAGCAGCCCGGGGACCATGGTTCAGCAGTTCTTC
. | many | TRBJ2-7 | TRBV4-1 | CASSSRQASYEQYF | TGCGCCAGCAGCTCCCGACAGGCCTCCTACGAGCAGTACTTC
. | many | TRBJ2-5 | TRBV5-1 | CASSTGKMETQYF | TGCGCCAGCAGCACTGGGAAAATGGAGACCCAGTACTTC
. | few | TRBJ2-6 | TRBV2 | CASSAGVSGANVLTF | TGTGCCAGCAGTGCCGGAGTCTCTGGGGCCAACGTCCTGACTTTC
. | many | TRBJ1-6 | TRBV11-2 | CASSLGARGSPLHF | TGTGCCAGCAGCTTAGGGGCTCGGGGTTCACCCCTCCACTTT
. | many | TRBJ1-1 | TRBV5-4 | CASSLPGVMNTEAFF | TGTGCCAGCAGCTTACCGGGAGTAATGAACACTGAAGCTTTCTTT
TRBD1 | many | TRBJ2-1 | TRBV20-1 | CSARDHNRQGLVNNEQFF | TGCAGTGCTAGAGATCACAACCGACAGGGCTTGGTGAACAATGAGCAGTTCTTC
TRBD1 | many | TRBJ2-5 | TRBV20-1 | CSATRQGLGVQETQYF | TGCAGTGCTACCAGACAGGGTTTGGGAGTACAAGAGACCCAGTACTTC
. | many | TRBJ2-1 | TRBV5-5 | CASSKLSRDNEQFF | TGTGCCAGCAGCAAGCTAAGCCGAGACAATGAGCAGTTCTTC
. | many | TRBJ2-4 | TRBV20-1 | CSAEKGRWANIQYF | TGCAGTGCTGAGAAGGGTCGGTGGGCAAACATTCAGTACTTC
TRBD2 | many | TRBJ2-3 | TRBV27 | CASSVWTSGVLRDTQYF | TGTGCCAGCAGTGTCTGGACTAGCGGGGTCCTCCGGGATACGCAGTATTTT
TRBD2 | many | TRBJ2-7 | TRBV27 | CASSTRGGEQYF | TGTGCCAGCAGTACCCGGGGGGGCGAGCAGTACTTC
. | many | TRBJ1-1 | TRBV9 | CASSQPLGTQAFF | TGTGCCAGCAGCCAACCTTTGGGGACTCAAGCTTTCTTT
TRBD2 | once | TRBJ2-1 | TRBV5-6 | CTSSLVRTSGGDEQFF | TGTACCAGCAGCTTGGTTAGGACTAGCGGGGGCGATGAGCAGTTCTTC
. | many | TRBJ1-2 | TRBV6-5 | CASRLTQDSNYGYTF | TGTGCCAGCAGACTGACACAGGACAGTAACTATGGCTACACCTTC
TRBD1 | many | TRBJ2-7 | TRBV5-1 | CASRIQGASYEQYF | TGCGCCAGCAGAATACAGGGGGCCTCCTACGAGCAGTACTTC
. | many | TRBJ2-1 | TRBV18 | CASSRLPPRGSYNEQFF | TGTGCCAGCTCACGGTTACCTCCTCGGGGCTCCTACAATGAGCAGTTCTTC
. | many | TRBJ2-2 | TRBV20-1 | CSASGGRASGELFF | TGCAGTGCTAGCGGGGGCAGGGCCAGTGGGGAGCTGTTTTTT
. | many | TRBJ2-2 | TRBV13 | CASSLMEELFF | TGTGCCAGCAGCTTGATGGAGGAGCTGTTTTTT
. | many | TRBJ2-6 | TRBV20-1 | CSARESTSGANVLTF | TGCAGTGCTAGAGAGAGCACCTCTGGGGCCAACGTCCTGACTTTC
TRBD1 | many | TRBJ2-7 | TRBV3-1 | CASSPRQGSYEQYF | TGTGCCAGCAGCCCTAGACAGGGTTCCTACGAGCAGTACTTC
. | . | TRBJ1-2 | TRBV15 | CATSRDLGARGYTF | TGTGCCACCAGCAGAGATCTGGGGGCACGGGGCTACACCTTC
. | many | TRBJ1-1 | TRBV9 | CASSVGVKNTEAFF | TGTGCCAGCAGCGTGGGGGTGAAGAACACTGAAGCTTTCTTT
TRBD2 | . | TRBJ2-1 | TRBV7-6 | CASSLGPSGGGNEQFF | TGTGCCAGCAGCTTAGGGCCTAGCGGGGGAGGTAATGAGCAGTTCTTC
. | many | TRBJ2-1 | TRBV5-1 | CASSPRRGRGAYNEQFF | TGCGCCAGCAGCCCGCGGAGAGGACGGGGCGCCTACAATGAGCAGTTCTTC
. | many | TRBJ1-2 | TRBV15 | CATSRGGVGYGYTF | TGTGCCACCAGCAGAGGAGGGGTCGGTTATGGCTACACCTTC
. | many | TRBJ1-1 | TRBV3-1 | CASTPRDYTEAFF | TGTGCCAGCACCCCGAGGGACTACACTGAAGCTTTCTTT
. | many | TRBJ1-4 | TRBV5-1 | CASSPGASTNEKLFF | TGCGCCAGCAGCCCCGGGGCTTCAACTAATGAAAAACTGTTTTTT
. | many | TRBJ1-5 | TRBV7-9 | CASSLPGEVDQPQHF | TGTGCCAGCAGCTTACCAGGGGAGGTTGATCAGCCCCAGCATTTT
. | . | TRBJ2-1 | TRBV6-5 | CASSYPGGAREQFF | TGTGCCAGCAGTTACCCTGGCGGGGCTCGGGAGCAGTTCTTC
TRBD1 | many | TRBJ2-2 | TRBV5-1 | CASSLGQPNTGELFF | TGCGCCAGCAGTTTGGGACAGCCGAACACCGGGGAGCTGTTTTTT
. | many | TRBJ1-2 | TRBV5-1 | CASSLGAVGGNDGYTF | TGCGCCAGCAGCTTGGGGGCAGTAGGAGGGAATGATGGCTACACCTTC
. | many | TRBJ1-3 | TRBV13 | CASSAASSGNTIYF | TGTGCCAGCAGCGCGGCTTCTTCTGGAAACACCATATATTTT
. | many | TRBJ1-1 | TRBV6-2/TRBV6-3 | CASSLTGRTKEAFF | TGTGCCAGCAGTCTGACAGGCCGAACTAAAGAAGCTTTCTTT
. | many | TRBJ1-1 | TRBV29-1 | CSVESRGAKNTEAFF | TGCAGCGTTGAAAGTCGGGGGGCGAAGAACACTGAAGCTTTCTTT
TRBD2 | many | TRBJ2-1 | TRBV20-1 | CSAPEGSSGYSYNEQFF | TGCAGTGCTCCAGAGGGGAGTAGCGGGTACTCCTACAATGAGCAGTTCTTC
. | many | TRBJ1-2 | TRBV6-5 | CASINNYGYTF | TGTGCCAGCATTAATAACTATGGCTACACCTTC
TRBD2 | many | TRBJ2-1 | TRBV5-1 | CASSLAPAGGDEQFF | TGCGCCAGCAGCTTGGCGCCAGCGGGGGGGGATGAGCAGTTCTTC